These T cell receptor beta chains were read from a single sample in a study of shared clonotypes between healthy human individuals. Sequencing used immunoSEQ multiplex PCR; TCRdb keeps in-frame clones, though not all of them. The sample has approximately 1.9 million clones, just over 90% seen once. Sequenced input: naive CD8+ T cells from PBMCs. The receptors shown here come from a man between 18 and 29 years old in good health. Some clones in this sample may be carry-over from other donors' samples. Both conserved end residues are part of each CDR3. D genes are given only for firm matches. Only some rows state a clone size, as once, few, many or a class for expanded clones.

clone size	V gene	D gene	J gene	CDR3 DNA	CDR3 protein
-	TRBV10-1	TRBD1	TRBJ2-7	TGCGCCAGCAGTGAGAAGGGGACAGGACCCTACGAGCAGTACTTC	CASSEKGTGPYEQYF
-	TRBV7-2	-	TRBJ1-1	TGTGCCGCGTATGGCGTGGGCACTGAAGCTTTCTTT	CAAYGVGTEAFF
-	TRBV27	-	TRBJ1-1	TGTGCCAGCAGTATTCGCGCGGGGCGGCCCACTGAAGCTTTCTTT	CASSIRAGRPTEAFF
-	TRBV29-1	TRBD1	TRBJ2-7	TGCAGCGTAATGATAACCGGGACAGAACCCTACGAGCAGTACTTC	CSVMITGTEPYEQYF
-	TRBV27	-	TRBJ2-7	TGTGCCAGCAGCTACCGTGACTCCTACGAGCAGTACTTC	CASSYRDSYEQYF
-	TRBV7-2	TRBD2	TRBJ2-1	TGTGCCAGCAGCGACAGAGCGGGGGTTTACAATGAGCAGTTCTTC	CASSDRAGVYNEQFF
once	TRBV28	-	TRBJ1-1	TGTGCCAGCAGCTTCCGGGGCCCGGAGGCTTTCTTT	CASSFRGPEAFF
-	TRBV4-3	-	TRBJ2-7	TGCGCCAGCAGCCCCTTAGTGGGGACAAAAGAGGCCTACGAGCAGTACTTC	CASSPLVGTKEAYEQYF
-	TRBV5-1	TRBD1	TRBJ1-1	TGCGCCAGCAGCGTCTTGCGGACAGGGGGTTTCACTGAAGCTTTCTTT	CASSVLRTGGFTEAFF
-	TRBV14	-	TRBJ2-7	TGTGCCAGCAGCCAAGACAGGAACTCCTACGAGCAGTACTTC	CASSQDRNSYEQYF
-	TRBV28	TRBD1	TRBJ2-7	TGTGCCAGCGGACAGGCGTCCTACGAGCAGTACTTC	CASGQASYEQYF
-	TRBV7-8	-	TRBJ2-3	TGTGCCAGCGTATCGGATACGCAGTATTTT	CASVSDTQYF
-	TRBV11-3	-	TRBJ1-3	TGTGCCAGCAGCTTTGGGTTCGAAAACACCATATATTTT	CASSFGFENTIYF
-	TRBV28	-	TRBJ2-7	TGTGCCCCCCCCGGGGACTCATCGTACGAGCAGTACTTC	CAPPGDSSYEQYF
-	TRBV4-2	-	TRBJ2-7	TGTGCCAGCAGCCAAGACGAGGCCCAGTCCTACGAGCAGTACTTC	CASSQDEAQSYEQYF
-	TRBV28	TRBD2	TRBJ2-7	TGTGCCAGCAGTTTACTAGCGGGGGGCGAGCAGTACTTC	CASSLLAGGEQYF
few	TRBV27	TRBD1	TRBJ1-5	TGTGCCAGCAGTCTTCTAGGACAGGGAGGACAGCCCCAGCATTTT	CASSLLGQGGQPQHF
few	TRBV6-1	-	TRBJ1-1	TGTGCCAGCAGTCGTCCCAAGGGGAACACTGAAGCTTTCTTT	CASSRPKGNTEAFF
-	TRBV19	TRBD1	TRBJ2-3	TGTGCCAGTACCGCCGTTGGACAGGGGACAGATACGCAGTATTTT	CASTAVGQGTDTQYF
-	TRBV11-2	-	TRBJ2-7	TGTGCCAGCAGCCTCCGGGACTGGGTATACGAGCAGTACTTC	CASSLRDWVYEQYF
-	TRBV6-5	-	TRBJ1-3	TGTGCCAGCAGTCCAGAGAGCCTTACTGGAAACACCATATATTTT	CASSPESLTGNTIYF
-	TRBV5-1	-	TRBJ2-3	TGCGCCAGCAGCTTTCGGGACGTGCCTAGCACAGATACGCAGTATTTT	CASSFRDVPSTDTQYF
once	TRBV19	-	TRBJ2-7	TGTGCCAGTAGTCTTGGCTACGAGCAGTACTTC	CASSLGYEQYF
-	TRBV6-4	-	TRBJ1-4	TGTGCCAGCAGTGCCGGGTTGGGTGAAAAACTGTTTTTT	CASSAGLGEKLFF
-	TRBV6-6	-	TRBJ1-1	TGTGCCAGCAGTTACCCGGACACCATGAACACTGAAGCTTTCTTT	CASSYPDTMNTEAFF
-	TRBV7-9	-	TRBJ2-3	TGTGCCAGCAGCTTAGATGAATTTCGCACAGATACGCAGTATTTT	CASSLDEFRTDTQYF
-	TRBV9	-	TRBJ1-1	TGTGCCAGCAGCGGTACAACGGTGGGGGGGAAGGACACTGAAGCTTTCTTT	CASSGTTVGGKDTEAFF
-	TRBV7-9	-	TRBJ1-2	TGTGCCAGCAGCTTAGCTTTCCGGGGATCGAATGGCTACACCTTC	CASSLAFRGSNGYTF
-	TRBV11-2	-	TRBJ1-2	TGTGCCAGCAGCTACCCCTTTGGGCTGGATGGCTACACCTTC	CASSYPFGLDGYTF
-	TRBV5-4	TRBD1	TRBJ1-1	TGTGCCAGCACCCATGGGGGGGCCTTAGGGGGCCCCGAAGCTTTCTTT	CASTHGGALGGPEAFF
-	TRBV15	-	TRBJ2-5	TGTGCCACCAGCAGAGATGAAGCGGAGACCCAGTACTTC	CATSRDEAETQYF
-	TRBV5-5	-	TRBJ2-7	TGTGCCAGCAGCTTGCGTGGGGGCCCCTACGAGCAGTACTTC	CASSLRGGPYEQYF
-	TRBV7-9	-	TRBJ2-1	TGTGCCAGCAGCCTTGAATTAAATGAGCAGTTCTTC	CASSLELNEQFF
-	TRBV28	TRBD1	TRBJ1-1	TGTGCCAGCAGTTTAACAGGGGGTAGGACTGAAGCTTTCTTT	CASSLTGGRTEAFF
-	TRBV6-4	TRBD1	TRBJ2-1	TGTGCCAGCAGTGTTCAAGGGGGCCACTACAATGAGCAGTTCTTC	CASSVQGGHYNEQFF
-	TRBV29-1	TRBD2	TRBJ2-5	TGCAGCGTAAACGGACTAGCGGGAGTTCGGGAGACCCAGTACTTC	CSVNGLAGVRETQYF
-	TRBV30	TRBD1	TRBJ1-2	TGTGCCTGGAGTGAACAGGGGTCTAACTATGGCTACACCTTC	CAWSEQGSNYGYTF